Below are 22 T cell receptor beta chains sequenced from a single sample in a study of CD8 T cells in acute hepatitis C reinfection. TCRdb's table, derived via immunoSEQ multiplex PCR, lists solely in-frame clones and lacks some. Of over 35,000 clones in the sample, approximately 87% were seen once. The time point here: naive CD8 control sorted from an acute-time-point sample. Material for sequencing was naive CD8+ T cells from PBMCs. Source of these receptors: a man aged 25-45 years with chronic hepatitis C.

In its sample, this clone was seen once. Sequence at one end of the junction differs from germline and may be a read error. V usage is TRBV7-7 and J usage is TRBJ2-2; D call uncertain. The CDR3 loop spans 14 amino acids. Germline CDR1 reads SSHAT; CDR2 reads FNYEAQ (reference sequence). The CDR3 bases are TGTGCTAGCAGTACCGGCCCGGGTGCCGGGGAGCTGTTTTTT. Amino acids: CASSTGPGAGELFF.

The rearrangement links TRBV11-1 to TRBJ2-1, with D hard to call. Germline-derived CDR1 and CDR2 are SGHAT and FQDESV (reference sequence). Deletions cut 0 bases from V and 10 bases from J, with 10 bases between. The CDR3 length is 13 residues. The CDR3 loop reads CASSLANTPEQFF. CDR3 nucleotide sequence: TGTGCCAGCAGCTTAGCGAACACCCCCGAGCAGTTCTTC.

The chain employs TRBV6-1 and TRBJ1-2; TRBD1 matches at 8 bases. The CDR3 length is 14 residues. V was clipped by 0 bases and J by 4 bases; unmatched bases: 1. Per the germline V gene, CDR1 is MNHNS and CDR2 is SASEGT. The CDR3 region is CASSEATGVYGYTF. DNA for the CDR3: TGTGCCAGCAGTGAAGCGACAGGGGTCTATGGCTACACCTTC.

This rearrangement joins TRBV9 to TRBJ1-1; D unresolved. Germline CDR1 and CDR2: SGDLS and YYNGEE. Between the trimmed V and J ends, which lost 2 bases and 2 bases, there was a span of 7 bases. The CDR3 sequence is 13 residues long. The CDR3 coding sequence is TGTGCCAGCAGCGTCGGCAGCAACACTGAAGCTTTCTTT. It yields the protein CASSVGSNTEAFF.

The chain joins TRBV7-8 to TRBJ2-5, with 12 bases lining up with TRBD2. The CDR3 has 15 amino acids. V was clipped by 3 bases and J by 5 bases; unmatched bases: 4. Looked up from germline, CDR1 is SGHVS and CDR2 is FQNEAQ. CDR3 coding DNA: TGTGCCAGCAGCTTCCGACTAGCGGGAGAGGAGACCCAGTACTTC. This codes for CASSFRLAGEETQYF.

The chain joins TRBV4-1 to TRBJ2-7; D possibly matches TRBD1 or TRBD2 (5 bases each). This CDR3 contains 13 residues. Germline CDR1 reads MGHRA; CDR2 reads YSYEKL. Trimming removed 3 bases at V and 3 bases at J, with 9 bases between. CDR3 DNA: TGCGCCAGCAGCCACCCAGGGAGCTACGAGCAGTACTTC. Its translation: CASSHPGSYEQYF.

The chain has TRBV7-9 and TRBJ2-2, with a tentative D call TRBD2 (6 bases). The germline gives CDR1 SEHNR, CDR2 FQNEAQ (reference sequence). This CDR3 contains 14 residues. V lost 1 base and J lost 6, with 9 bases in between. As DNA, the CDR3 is TGTGCCAGCAGCTTAGAGCGGGCGTCCGGGGAGCTGTTTTTT. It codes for CASSLERASGELFF.

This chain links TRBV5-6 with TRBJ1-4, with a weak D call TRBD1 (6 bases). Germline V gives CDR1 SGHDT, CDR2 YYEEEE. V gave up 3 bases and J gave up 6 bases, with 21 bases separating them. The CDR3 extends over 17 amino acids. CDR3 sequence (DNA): TGTGCCAGCAGCTCCGTACACCGACAGGAAGGCGATGAAAAACTGTTTTTT. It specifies CASSSVHRQEGDEKLFF.

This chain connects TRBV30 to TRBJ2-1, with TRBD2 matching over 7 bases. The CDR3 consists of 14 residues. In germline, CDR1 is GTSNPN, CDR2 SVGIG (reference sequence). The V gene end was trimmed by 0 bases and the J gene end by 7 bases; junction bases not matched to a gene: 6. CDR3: CAWSVGSGSNEQFF. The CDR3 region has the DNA TGTGCCTGGAGTGTGGGTAGCGGGTCAAATGAGCAGTTCTTC. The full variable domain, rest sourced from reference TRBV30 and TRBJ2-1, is SQTIHQWPATLVQPVGSPLSLECTVEGTSNPNLYWYRQAAGRGLQLLFYSVGIGQISSEVPQNLSASRPQDRQFILSSKKLLLSDSGFYLCAWSVGSGSNEQFFGPGTRLTVL.

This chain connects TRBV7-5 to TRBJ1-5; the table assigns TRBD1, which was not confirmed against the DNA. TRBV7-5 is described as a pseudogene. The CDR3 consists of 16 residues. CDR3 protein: CARSLEAGISNQPQHF. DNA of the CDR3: TGTGCCAGAAGCTTAGAAGCAGGGATTAGCAATCAGCCCCAGCATTTT.

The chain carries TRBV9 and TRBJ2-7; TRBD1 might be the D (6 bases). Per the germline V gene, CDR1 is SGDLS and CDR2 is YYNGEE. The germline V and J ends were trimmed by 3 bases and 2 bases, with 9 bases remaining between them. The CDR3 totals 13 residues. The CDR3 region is CASSGPGAYEQYF. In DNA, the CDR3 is TGTGCCAGCAGCGGTCCAGGGGCCTACGAGCAGTACTTC.

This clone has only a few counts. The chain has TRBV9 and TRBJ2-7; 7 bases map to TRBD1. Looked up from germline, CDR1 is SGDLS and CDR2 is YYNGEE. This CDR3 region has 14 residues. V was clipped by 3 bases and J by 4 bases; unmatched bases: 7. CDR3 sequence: CASSGRDSPYEQYF. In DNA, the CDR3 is TGTGCCAGCAGCGGCCGGGACAGCCCTTACGAGCAGTACTTC.

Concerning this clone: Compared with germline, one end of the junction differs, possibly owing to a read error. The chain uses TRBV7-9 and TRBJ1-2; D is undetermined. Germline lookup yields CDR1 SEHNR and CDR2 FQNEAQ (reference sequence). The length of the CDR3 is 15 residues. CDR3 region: CASSQDRVGLLGYTF. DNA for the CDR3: TGCGCCAGCAGCCAAGATCGGGTCGGGTTACTTGGCTACACCTTC.

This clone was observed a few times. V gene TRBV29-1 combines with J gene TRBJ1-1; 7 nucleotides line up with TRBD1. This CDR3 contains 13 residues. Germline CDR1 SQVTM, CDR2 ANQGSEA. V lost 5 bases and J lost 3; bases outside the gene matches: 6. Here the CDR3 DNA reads TGCAGCGTTACTGACAGGGCCCACACTGAAGCTTTCTTT. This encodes CSVTDRAHTEAFF.

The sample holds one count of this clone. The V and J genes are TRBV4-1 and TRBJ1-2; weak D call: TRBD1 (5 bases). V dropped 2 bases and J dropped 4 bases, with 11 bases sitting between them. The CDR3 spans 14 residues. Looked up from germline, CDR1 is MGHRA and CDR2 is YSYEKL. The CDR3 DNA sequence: TGCGCCAGCAGCCAACCCCAGGGATCCTATGGCTACACCTTC. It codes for CASSQPQGSYGYTF.

The CDR3 coding sequence is TGTGCCAGCAGGACCGGACTAGTCGATGAGCAGTTCTTC. Translation gives CASRTGLVDEQFF. The rearrangement links TRBV27 to TRBJ2-1; 7 nucleotides match TRBD2. The CDR3 has 13 amino acids. CDR1 MNHEY and CDR2 SMNVEV come from the germline V gene (reference sequence). The junction had 7 bases not matched to a gene; V was cut back by 6 bases and J by 8 bases.

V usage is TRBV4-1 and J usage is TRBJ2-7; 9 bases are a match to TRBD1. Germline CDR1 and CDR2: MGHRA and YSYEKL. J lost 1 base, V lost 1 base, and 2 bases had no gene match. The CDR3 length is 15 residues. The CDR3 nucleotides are TGCGCCAGCAGCCAAGGACAGGGGGAGTCCTACGAGCAGTACTTC. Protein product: CASSQGQGESYEQYF.

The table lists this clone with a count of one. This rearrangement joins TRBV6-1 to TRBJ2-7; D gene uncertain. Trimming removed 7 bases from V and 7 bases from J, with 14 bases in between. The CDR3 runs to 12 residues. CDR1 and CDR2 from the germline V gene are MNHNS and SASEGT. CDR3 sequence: CASTPSVWEQYF. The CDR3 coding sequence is TGTGCCAGCACCCCCAGCGTGTGGGAGCAGTACTTC.

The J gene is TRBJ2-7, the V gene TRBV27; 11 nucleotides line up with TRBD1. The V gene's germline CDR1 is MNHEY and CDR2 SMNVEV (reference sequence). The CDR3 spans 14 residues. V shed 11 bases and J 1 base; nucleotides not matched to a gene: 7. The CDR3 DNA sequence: TGTGCCGCGTCAGGGACAGGGGGTTCCTACGAGCAGTACTTC. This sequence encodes CAASGTGGSYEQYF.

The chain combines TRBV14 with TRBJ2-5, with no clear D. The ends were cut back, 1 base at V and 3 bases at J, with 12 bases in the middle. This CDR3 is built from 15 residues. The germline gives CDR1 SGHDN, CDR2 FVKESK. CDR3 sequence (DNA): TGTGCCAGCAGCCAAGGGAGCCGGGTAAAAGAGACCCAGTACTTC. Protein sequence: CASSQGSRVKETQYF.

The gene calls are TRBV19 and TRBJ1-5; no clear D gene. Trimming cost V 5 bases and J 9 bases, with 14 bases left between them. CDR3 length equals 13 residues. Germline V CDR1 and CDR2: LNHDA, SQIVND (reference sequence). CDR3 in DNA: TGTGCCAGTAGTTATGAGAGATTGTGGCCCCAGCATTTT. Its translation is CASSYERLWPQHF.

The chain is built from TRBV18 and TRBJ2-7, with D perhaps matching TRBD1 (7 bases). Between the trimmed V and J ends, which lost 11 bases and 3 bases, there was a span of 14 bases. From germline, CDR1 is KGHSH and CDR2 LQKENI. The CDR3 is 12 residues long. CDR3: CASGQEGYEQYF. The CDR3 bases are TGTGCCTCAGGACAGGAGGGCTACGAGCAGTACTTC.